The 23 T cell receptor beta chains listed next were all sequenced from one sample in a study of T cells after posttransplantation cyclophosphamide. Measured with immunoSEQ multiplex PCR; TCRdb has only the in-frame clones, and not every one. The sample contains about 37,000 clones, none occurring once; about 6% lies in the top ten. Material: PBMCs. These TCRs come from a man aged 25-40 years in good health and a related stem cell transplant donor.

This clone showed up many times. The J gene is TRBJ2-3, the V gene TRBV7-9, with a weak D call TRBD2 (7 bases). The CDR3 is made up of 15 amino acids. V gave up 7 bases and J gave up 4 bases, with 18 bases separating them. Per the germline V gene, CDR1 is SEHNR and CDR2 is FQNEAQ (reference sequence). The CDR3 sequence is CASTPVGGAPDTQYF. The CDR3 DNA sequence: TGTGCCAGCACCCCTGTAGGGGGGGCCCCAGATACGCAGTATTTT.

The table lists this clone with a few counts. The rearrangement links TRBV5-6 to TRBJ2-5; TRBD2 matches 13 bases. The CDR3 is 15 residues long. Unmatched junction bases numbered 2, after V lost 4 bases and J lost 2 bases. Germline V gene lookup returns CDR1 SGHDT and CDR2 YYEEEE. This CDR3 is CASSRLAGGQETQYF. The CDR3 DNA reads TGTGCCAGCAGCCGACTAGCGGGGGGACAAGAGACCCAGTACTTC.

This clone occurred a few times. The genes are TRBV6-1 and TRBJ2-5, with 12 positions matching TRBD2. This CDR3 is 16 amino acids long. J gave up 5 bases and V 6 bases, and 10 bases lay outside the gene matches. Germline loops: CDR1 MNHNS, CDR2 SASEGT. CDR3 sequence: CASREPGTSGHETQYF. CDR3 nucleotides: TGTGCCAGCAGAGAACCCGGGACTAGCGGGCATGAGACCCAGTACTTC.

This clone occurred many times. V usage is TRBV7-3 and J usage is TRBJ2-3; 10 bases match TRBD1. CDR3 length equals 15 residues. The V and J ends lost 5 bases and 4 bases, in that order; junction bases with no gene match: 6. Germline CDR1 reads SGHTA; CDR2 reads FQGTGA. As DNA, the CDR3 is TGTGCCAGCAGCACCCGGACAGGGGGGGCAGATACGCAGTATTTT. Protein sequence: CASSTRTGGADTQYF.

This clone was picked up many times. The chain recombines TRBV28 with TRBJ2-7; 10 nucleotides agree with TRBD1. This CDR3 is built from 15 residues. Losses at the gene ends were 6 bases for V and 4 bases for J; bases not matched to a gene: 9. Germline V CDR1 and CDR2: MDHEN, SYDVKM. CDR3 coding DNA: TGTGCCAGCAGAATGACAGGGGGCGCCAGTTACGAGCAGTACTTC. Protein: CASRMTGGASYEQYF. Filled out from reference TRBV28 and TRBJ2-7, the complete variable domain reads DVKVTQSSRYLVKRTGEKVFLECVQDMDHENMFWYRQDPGLGLRLIYFSYDVKMKEKGDIPEGYSVSREKKERFSLILESASTNQTSMYLCASRMTGGASYEQYFGPGTRLTVT.

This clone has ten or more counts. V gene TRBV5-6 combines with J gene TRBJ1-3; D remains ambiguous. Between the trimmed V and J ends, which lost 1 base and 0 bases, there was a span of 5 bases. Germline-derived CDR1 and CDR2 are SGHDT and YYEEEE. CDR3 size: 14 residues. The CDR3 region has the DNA TGTGCCAGCAGCTTGACTCACTCTGGAAACACCATATATTTT. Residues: CASSLTHSGNTIYF.

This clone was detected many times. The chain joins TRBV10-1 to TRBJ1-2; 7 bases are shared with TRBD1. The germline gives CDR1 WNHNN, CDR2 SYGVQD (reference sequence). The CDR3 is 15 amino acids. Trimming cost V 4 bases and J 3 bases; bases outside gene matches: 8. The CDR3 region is CASSGLGTDHYGYTF. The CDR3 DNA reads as TGCGCCAGCAGTGGGCTCGGGACAGATCACTATGGCTACACCTTC.

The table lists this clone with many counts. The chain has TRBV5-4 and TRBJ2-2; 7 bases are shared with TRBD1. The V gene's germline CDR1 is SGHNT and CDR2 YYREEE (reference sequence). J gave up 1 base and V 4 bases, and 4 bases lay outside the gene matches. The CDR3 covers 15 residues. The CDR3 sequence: CASSPRTGNTGELFF. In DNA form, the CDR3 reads TGTGCCAGCAGCCCGAGGACAGGGAACACCGGGGAGCTGTTTTTT.

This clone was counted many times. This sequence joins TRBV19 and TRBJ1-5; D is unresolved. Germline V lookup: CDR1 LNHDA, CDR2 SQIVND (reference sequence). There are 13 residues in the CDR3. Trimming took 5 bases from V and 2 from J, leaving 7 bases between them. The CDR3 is CASSELGNQPQHF. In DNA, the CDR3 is TGTGCCAGTAGTGAGCTCGGCAATCAGCCCCAGCATTTT. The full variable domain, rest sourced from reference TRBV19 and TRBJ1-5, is DGGITQSPKYLFRKEGQNVTLSCEQNLNHDAMYWYRQDPGQGLRLIYYSQIVNDFQKGDIAEGYSVSREKKESFPLTVTSAQKNPTAFYLCASSELGNQPQHFGDGTRLSIL.

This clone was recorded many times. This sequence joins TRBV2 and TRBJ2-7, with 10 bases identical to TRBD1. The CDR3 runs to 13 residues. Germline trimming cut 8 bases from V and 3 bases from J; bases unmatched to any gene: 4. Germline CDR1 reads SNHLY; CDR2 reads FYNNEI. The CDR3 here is CASARDRGYEQYF. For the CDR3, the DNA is TGTGCCAGCGCCCGGGACAGGGGCTACGAGCAGTACTTC.

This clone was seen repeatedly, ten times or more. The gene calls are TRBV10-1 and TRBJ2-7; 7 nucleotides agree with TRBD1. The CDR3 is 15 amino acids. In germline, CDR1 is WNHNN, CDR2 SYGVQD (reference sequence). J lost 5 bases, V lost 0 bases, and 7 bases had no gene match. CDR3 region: CASSESGYQGDEQYF. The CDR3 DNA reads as TGCGCCAGCAGTGAGTCGGGATATCAGGGGGACGAGCAGTACTTC.

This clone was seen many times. CDR3 sequence: CASRFRDRDEQYF. CDR3 in DNA: TGTGCCAGTAGATTTCGGGACAGGGACGAGCAGTACTTC. The chain combines TRBV19 with TRBJ2-7, with 9 bases fitting TRBD1. The V and J ends lost 6 bases and 5 bases, in that order; junction bases with no gene match: 5. Germline assignment: CDR1 LNHDA and CDR2 SQIVND (reference sequence). The CDR3 extends over 13 amino acids.

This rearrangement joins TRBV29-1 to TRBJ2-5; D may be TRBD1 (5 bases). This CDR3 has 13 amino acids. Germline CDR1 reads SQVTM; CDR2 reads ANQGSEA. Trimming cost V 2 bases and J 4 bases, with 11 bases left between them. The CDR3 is CSVERGQGETQYF. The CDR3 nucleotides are TGCAGCGTTGAAAGAGGTCAGGGAGAGACCCAGTACTTC.

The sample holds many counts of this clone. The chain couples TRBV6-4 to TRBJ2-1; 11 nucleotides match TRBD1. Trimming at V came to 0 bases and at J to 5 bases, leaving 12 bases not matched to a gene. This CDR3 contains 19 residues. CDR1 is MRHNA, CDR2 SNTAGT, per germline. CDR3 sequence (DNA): TGTGCCAGCAGTGACTCCGGACAGGGGGCCCCGATATGGGACAATGAGCAGTTCTTC. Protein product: CASSDSGQGAPIWDNEQFF.

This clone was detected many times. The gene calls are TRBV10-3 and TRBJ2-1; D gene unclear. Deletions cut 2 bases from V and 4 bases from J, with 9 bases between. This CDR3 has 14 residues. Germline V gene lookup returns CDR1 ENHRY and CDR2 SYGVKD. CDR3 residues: CAISEERAYNEQFF. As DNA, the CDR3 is TGTGCCATCAGTGAGGAAAGGGCATACAATGAGCAGTTCTTC.

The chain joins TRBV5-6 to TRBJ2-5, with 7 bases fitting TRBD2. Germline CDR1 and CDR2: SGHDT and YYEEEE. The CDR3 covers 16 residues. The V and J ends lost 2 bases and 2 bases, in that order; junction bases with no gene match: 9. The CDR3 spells CASSLTGLRAQETQYF. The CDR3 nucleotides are TGTGCCAGCAGCTTAACGGGACTACGGGCACAAGAGACCCAGTACTTC.

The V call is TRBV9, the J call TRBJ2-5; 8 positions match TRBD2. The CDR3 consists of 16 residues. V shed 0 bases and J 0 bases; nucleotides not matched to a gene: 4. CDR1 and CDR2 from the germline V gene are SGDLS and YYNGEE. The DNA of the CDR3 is TGTGCCAGCAGCGTAGGTCCGGGGGGGCACCAAGAGACCCAGTACTTC. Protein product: CASSVGPGGHQETQYF.

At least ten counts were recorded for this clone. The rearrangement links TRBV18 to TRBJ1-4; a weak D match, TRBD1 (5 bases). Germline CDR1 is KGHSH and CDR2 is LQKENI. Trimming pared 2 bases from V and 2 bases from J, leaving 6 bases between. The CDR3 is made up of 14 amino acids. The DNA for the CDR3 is TGTGCCAGCTCACCAGGGGGGACTAATGAAAAACTGTTTTTT. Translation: CASSPGGTNEKLFF.

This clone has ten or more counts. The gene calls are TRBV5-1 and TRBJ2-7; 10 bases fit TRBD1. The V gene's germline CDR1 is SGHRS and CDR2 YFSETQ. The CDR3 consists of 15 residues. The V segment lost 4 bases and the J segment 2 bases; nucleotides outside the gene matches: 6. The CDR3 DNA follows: TGCGCCAGCAGCCCGACCGGGACAGGGGCCTACGAGCAGTACTTC. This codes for CASSPTGTGAYEQYF.

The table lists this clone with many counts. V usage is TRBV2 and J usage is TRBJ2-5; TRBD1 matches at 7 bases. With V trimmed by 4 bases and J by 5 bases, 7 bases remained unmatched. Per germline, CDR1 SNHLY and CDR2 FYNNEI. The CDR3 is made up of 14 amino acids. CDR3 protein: CASSGGLGGETQYF. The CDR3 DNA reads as TGTGCCAGCAGTGGGGGGCTAGGGGGCGAGACCCAGTACTTC.

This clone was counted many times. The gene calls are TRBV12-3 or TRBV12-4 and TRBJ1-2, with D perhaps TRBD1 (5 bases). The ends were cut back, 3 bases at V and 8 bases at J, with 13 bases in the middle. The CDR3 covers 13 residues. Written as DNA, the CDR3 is TGTGCCAGCAGTTTCAGGGACTTAAAAGGCTACACCTTC. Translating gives CASSFRDLKGYTF.

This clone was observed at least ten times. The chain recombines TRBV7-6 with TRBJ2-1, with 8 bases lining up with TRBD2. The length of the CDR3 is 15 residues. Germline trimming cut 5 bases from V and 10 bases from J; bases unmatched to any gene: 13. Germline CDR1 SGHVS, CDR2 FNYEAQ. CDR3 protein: CASSQNSGGAWEQFF. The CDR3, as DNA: TGTGCCAGCAGCCAGAACTCCGGGGGGGCTTGGGAGCAGTTCTTC.

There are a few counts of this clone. The CDR3 spells CATRLGAVSYEQYF. CDR3 nucleotide sequence: TGTGCCACCCGTTTGGGGGCCGTCTCCTACGAGCAGTACTTC. The chain has TRBV6-5 and TRBJ2-7, with D perhaps matching TRBD1 (6 bases). Between the trimmed V and J ends, which lost 10 bases and 0 bases, there was a span of 16 bases. The CDR3 is 14 amino acids. The germline CDR1 and CDR2 sequences are MNHEY and SVGAGI.